This T cell receptor (beta chain) comes out of a study of blood T cell repertoires in COVID-19. On the study more broadly: Whether acute or convalescent, the COVID-19 samples came from the United States, Italy and Spain. In each case, the material was cDNA or gDNA derived from T cells, B-cell-depleted T cells, or PBMCs.

Between the trimmed V and J ends, which lost 7 bases and 0 bases, there was a span of 12 bases. CDR3 length: 15 amino acids. CDR1 and CDR2 from the germline V gene are SNHLY and FYNNEI. Original handling: Researchers report that nucleated cell counts were estimated from reference gene primer amplification. This table comes from immunoSEQ multiplex PCR, and its TCRdb copy is limited to in-frame clones, with some not included. That table gives V, J and clone size, and the DNA gave D and trimming. Here the sample spans 250,000 to 350,000 clones, 80% to 90% being singletons. This receptor was obtained from a woman younger than 45 with active or convalescent COVID-19. Sequencing was done on a sample of peripheral blood. The chain has TRBV2 and TRBJ2-2; D is perhaps TRBD2 (5 bases). The CDR3 sequence: CASIPGSTNTGELFF. The CDR3 DNA reads TGTGCCAGCATCCCGGGATCCACGAACACCGGGGAGCTGTTTTTT.